This T cell receptor (beta chain) derives from a study of blood T cell repertoires in COVID-19. Study-wide background: In each case, the material was cDNA or gDNA derived from T cells, B-cell-depleted T cells, or PBMCs.

As processed by the authors: Reference gene primer amplification gave estimated nucleated cell counts. Assay: immunoSEQ multiplex PCR; the TCRdb copy retains only in-frame clones and omits some. V and J calls and clone size are copied from that table; D and trimming were computed from the DNA. The sample yields about 49,000 clones, about 70% seen once. This clonotype originated in a woman in her seventies with acute or convalescent COVID-19. Sequencing was performed on peripheral blood.

CDR3 protein: CASSSSSGGPGTQYF. CDR3 bases: TGTGCCAGCAGTTCCTCGAGCGGGGGCCCGGGGACCCAGTACTTC. This rearrangement joins TRBV6-2 or TRBV6-3 to TRBJ2-5, with 8 nucleotides matching TRBD2. The CDR3 is 15 residues long. In germline, CDR1 is MNHEY, CDR2 SVGEGT. Trimming took 4 bases from V and 7 from J; bases not matched to a gene: 11.